This T cell receptor (beta chain) originates from a study of blood T cell repertoires in COVID-19. Study context: Samples came from the United States, Italy and Spain, spanning acute and convalescent COVID-19. T cells, B-cell-depleted T cells, or PBMCs supplied cDNA or gDNA.

V dropped 7 bases and J dropped 3; count of bases not matched to a gene: 5. CDR1 and CDR2 (germline): SNHLY, FYNNEI. The CDR3 consists of 14 residues. This table comes from immunoSEQ multiplex PCR, and its TCRdb copy is limited to in-frame clones, with some not included. Among about 200,000 clones, 85% to 90% were seen once, and the ten largest hold roughly 10%. Patients in Seattle were enrolled during active infection, then followed longitudinally. This TCR derives from a woman between 50 and 59 years old with COVID-19, enrolled during active disease. Sequencing input: peripheral blood. The rearrangement joins TRBV2 to TRBJ2-3, with 9 bases fitting TRBD2. Written as DNA, the CDR3 is TGTGCCAGCAAATGGGCGGGGGGGACAGATACGCAGTATTTT. It codes for CASKWAGGTDTQYF.